This TCR beta chain was recovered during a study of T cells after yellow fever vaccination. This clonotype showed up just a few times. At one boundary the junction diverges from the germline segment, which might be a read error. Study observations and caveats: For sorted memory subsets on day 0, almost all vaccine-responding clonotypes were undetectable. Abundant clonotypes (contaminants from the bulk population) could be present in FACS-sorted repertoires. Clones that expanded after primary vaccination mostly reappeared after the booster (approximately 96% CD4, roughly 87% CD8).

One entry per CDR3 protein, called by TCRdb with MiXCR from the 5' RACE reads. Altogether almost 30,000 distinct CDR3 sequences are present, approximately 6.5% being singletons, with the ten largest covering just under 25%. CDR3 size: 15 residues. Germline V gene sequence: CDR1 SGHTA, CDR2 FQGNSA. The input for sequencing was PBMCs, either bulk or a sorted T-cell subset (CD4+, CD8+, memory, or dextramer-sorted; not recorded which), taken on the day of the yellow fever booster vaccination. The rearrangement uses TRBV7-2 and TRBJ2-7; possibly TRBD2 for D (5 bases). The receptor's source is a man aged 25 to 40 who received the YFV17D yellow fever vaccine. CDR3 in amino acids: CASRLTPGVSYEQYF. CDR3 DNA: TGTGCCAGCCGCTTGACCCCCGGGGTCTCCTACGAGCAGTACTTC.